This T cell receptor (beta chain) was sequenced during a study of beta chain features in type 1 diabetes. In the study overall: Researchers looked at over 100,000,000 sorted cells across all samples.

Sorted populations all had greater than 95% purity. Isolated RNA was reverse transcribed in full, so expressed TCRB transcripts were sequenced. Sequenced by immunoSEQ multiplex PCR; TCRdb stores in-frame clones only, minus some. The sample yields about 900,000 clones, roughly a sixth seen once. The V gene's germline CDR1 is MDHEN and CDR2 SYDVKM. Losses at the gene ends were 3 bases for V and 2 bases for J; bases not matched to a gene: 2. The CDR3 loop spans 14 amino acids. The sample consisted of naive CD4+ T cells from blood. This clonotype was sampled from a woman aged 18-29 years in good health. This rearrangement joins TRBV28 to TRBJ2-3, with 7 bases aligning to TRBD1. The CDR3 bases are TGTGCCAGCAGTTTGGGGACAGCCACAGATACGCAGTATTTT. It encodes CASSLGTATDTQYF.